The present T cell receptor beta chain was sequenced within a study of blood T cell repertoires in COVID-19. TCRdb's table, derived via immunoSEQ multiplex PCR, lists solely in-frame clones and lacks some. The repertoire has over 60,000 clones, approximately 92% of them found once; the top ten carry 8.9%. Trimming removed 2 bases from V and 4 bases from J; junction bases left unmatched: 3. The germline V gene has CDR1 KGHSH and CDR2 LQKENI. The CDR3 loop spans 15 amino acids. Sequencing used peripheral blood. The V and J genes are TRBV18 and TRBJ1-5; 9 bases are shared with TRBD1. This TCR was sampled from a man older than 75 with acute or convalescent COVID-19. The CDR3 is CASSPRQGGNQPQHF. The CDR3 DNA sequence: TGTGCCAGCTCACCAAGACAGGGGGGAAATCAGCCCCAGCATTTT.